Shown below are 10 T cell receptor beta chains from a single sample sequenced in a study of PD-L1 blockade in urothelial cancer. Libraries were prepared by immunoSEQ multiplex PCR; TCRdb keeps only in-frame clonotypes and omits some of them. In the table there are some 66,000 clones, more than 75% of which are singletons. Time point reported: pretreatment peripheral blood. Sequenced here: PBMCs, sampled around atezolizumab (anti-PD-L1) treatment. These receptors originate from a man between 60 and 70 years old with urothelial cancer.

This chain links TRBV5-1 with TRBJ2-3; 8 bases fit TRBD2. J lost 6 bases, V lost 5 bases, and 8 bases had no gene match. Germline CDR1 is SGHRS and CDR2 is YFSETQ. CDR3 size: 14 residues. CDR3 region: CASSSGTGGDTQYF. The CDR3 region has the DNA TGCGCCAGCAGTAGCGGGACTGGTGGGGATACGCAGTATTTT.

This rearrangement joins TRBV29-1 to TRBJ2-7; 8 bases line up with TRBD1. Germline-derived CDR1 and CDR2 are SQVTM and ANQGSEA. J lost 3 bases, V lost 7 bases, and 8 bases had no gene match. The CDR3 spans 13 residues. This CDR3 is CSASGTGLYEQYF. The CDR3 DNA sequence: TGCAGCGCATCCGGGACAGGACTCTACGAGCAGTACTTC.

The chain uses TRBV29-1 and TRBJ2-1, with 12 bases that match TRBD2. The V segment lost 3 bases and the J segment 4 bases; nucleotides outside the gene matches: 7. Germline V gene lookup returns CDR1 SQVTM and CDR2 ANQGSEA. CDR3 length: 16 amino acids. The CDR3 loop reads CSVDSSGGEYYNEQFF. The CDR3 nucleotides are TGCAGCGTTGACTCTAGCGGGGGGGAATATTACAATGAGCAGTTCTTC.

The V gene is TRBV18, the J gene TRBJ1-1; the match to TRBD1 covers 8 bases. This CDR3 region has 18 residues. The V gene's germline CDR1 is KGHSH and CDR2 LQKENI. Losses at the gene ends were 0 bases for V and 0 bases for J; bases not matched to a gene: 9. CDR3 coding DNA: TGTGCCAGCTCACCACCGAGGCAGGGGGCCCTAATGAACACTGAAGCTTTCTTT. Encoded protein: CASSPPRQGALMNTEAFF.

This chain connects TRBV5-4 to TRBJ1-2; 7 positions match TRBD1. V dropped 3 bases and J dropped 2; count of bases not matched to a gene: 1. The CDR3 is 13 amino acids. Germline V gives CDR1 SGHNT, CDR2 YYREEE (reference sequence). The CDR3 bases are TGTGCCAGCAGCTCGGGACAGAACTATGGCTACACCTTC. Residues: CASSSGQNYGYTF.

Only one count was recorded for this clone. As DNA, the CDR3 is TGTGCCAGCTCCTACCGGGGACTAGCGGGGAAGAAGACCCAGTACTTC. It codes for CASSYRGLAGKKTQYF. The gene calls are TRBV11-2 and TRBJ2-5, with 13 bases that match TRBD2. CDR3 length: 16 amino acids. Germline loops: CDR1 SGHAT, CDR2 FQNNGV. J was trimmed by 6 bases and V by 8 bases; bases with no gene match: 12.

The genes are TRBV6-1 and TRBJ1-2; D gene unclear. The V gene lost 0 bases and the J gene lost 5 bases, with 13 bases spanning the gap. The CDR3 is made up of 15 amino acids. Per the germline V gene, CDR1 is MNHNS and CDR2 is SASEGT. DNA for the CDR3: TGTGCCAGCAGTGAAGCCTACCAGACTTTATATGGCTACACCTTC. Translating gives CASSEAYQTLYGYTF.

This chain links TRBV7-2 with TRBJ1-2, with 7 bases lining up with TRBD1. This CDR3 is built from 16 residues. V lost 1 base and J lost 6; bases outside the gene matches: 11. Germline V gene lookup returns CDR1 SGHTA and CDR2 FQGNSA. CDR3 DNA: TGTGCCAGCAGCTTAGACCCAAGAGGGGGCTACGATGGCTACACCTTC. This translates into CASSLDPRGGYDGYTF.

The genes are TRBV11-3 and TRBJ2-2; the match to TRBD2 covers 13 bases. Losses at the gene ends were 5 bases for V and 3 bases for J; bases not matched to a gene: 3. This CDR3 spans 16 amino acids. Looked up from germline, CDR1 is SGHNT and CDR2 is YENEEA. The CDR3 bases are TGTGCCAGCAGCCCCGGACTAGCGGGGGACACCGGGGAGCTGTTTTTT. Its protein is CASSPGLAGDTGELFF.

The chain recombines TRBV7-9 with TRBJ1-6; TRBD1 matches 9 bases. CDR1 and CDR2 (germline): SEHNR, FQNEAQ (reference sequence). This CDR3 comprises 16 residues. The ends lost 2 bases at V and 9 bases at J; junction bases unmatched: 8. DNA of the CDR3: TGTGCCAGCAGCTTATCCTGGGACAGGGATTTTTCACCCCTCCACTTT. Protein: CASSLSWDRDFSPLHF.